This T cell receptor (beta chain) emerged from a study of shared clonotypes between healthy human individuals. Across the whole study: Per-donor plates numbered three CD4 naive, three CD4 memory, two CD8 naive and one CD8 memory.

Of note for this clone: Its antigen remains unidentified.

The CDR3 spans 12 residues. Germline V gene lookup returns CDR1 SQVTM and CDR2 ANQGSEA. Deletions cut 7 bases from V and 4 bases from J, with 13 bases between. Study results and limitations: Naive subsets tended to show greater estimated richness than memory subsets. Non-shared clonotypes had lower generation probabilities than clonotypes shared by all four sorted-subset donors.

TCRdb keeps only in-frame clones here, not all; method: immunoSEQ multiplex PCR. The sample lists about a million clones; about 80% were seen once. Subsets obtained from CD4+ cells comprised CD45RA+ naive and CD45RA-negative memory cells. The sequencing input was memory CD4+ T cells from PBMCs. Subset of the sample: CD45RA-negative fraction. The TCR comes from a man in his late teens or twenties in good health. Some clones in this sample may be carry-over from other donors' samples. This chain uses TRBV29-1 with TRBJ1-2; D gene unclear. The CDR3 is CSATEHPYGYTF. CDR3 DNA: TGCAGCGCCACAGAACACCCCTATGGCTACACCTTC.